The 7 T cell receptor beta chains below were found in one sample sequenced in a study of T cell changes during pregnancy in multiple sclerosis. TCRdb keeps only in-frame clones here, not all; method: immunoSEQ multiplex PCR. The table records over 20,000 clones, about 84% of them present only once. Here the sequenced sample was CD8+ T cells from peripheral blood mononuclear cells, taken before pregnancy. Every receptor here comes from a female donor with multiple sclerosis, enrolled in a pregnancy study.

The rearrangement uses TRBV18 and TRBJ2-1, with D perhaps TRBD1 (5 bases). The CDR3 extends over 12 amino acids. CDR1 and CDR2 from the germline V gene are KGHSH and LQKENI. Trimming removed 2 bases at V and 10 bases at J, with 9 bases between. The CDR3 nucleotides read TGTGCCAGCTCACCAAGGTGGACAGAGCAGTTCTTC. The encoded protein is CASSPRWTEQFF.

The chain links TRBV28 to TRBJ1-2; unclear D gene. The germline V gene encodes CDR1 MDHEN and CDR2 SYDVKM. Trimming left V 8 bases short and J 1 base short, with 11 bases between. The CDR3 consists of 13 residues. CDR3: CASGEPNNYGYTF. Written as DNA, the CDR3 is TGTGCCAGCGGAGAACCGAATAACTATGGCTACACCTTC.

The chain has TRBV30 and TRBJ1-2; D gene uncertain. CDR3 length equals 11 residues. Trimming took off 4 bases at V and 8 bases at J, with 11 bases between the two ends. The germline CDR1 and CDR2 sequences are GTSNPN and SVGIG (reference sequence). CDR3 coding DNA: TGTGCCTGGACTCAAGCCTACGGCTACACCTTC. Protein: CAWTQAYGYTF.

V usage is TRBV7-6 and J usage is TRBJ1-5, with TRBD1 matching over 8 bases. In germline, CDR1 is SGHVS, CDR2 FNYEAQ. This CDR3 comprises 16 residues. With 1 base clipped from V and 0 bases from J, the junction kept 2 bases outside the gene matches. This CDR3 reads CASSLGTGHSNQPQHF. The CDR3 nucleotides read TGTGCCAGCAGCTTAGGGACAGGGCATAGCAATCAGCCCCAGCATTTT.

The chain links TRBV10-3 to TRBJ2-5, with TRBD2 matching over 7 bases. This CDR3 has 18 amino acids. Germline lookup yields CDR1 ENHRY and CDR2 SYGVKD. V was clipped by 3 bases and J by 2 bases; unmatched bases: 15. The CDR3 DNA is TGTGCCATCAGTGAAGGCCTCGTGGGGGGGGTGGAGCAAGAGACCCAGTACTTC. This sequence encodes CAISEGLVGGVEQETQYF.

This chain uses TRBV4-3 with TRBJ2-7; 7 bases align to TRBD1. CDR1 and CDR2 from the germline V gene are LGHNA and YSLEER. V was pared by 3 bases and J by 6 bases, with 8 bases of the junction left unmatched. The CDR3 is made up of 14 amino acids. The CDR3, as DNA: TGCGCCAGCAGCCACTGGGACAGCTCATTCGAGCAGTACTTC. It encodes CASSHWDSSFEQYF.

In DNA, the CDR3 is TGTGCCAGCAGTTCACAGGGGAGCGGCTATGGCTACACCTTC. This encodes CASSSQGSGYGYTF. The V gene is TRBV27, the J gene TRBJ1-2; 7 nucleotides agree with TRBD1. Germline assignment: CDR1 MNHEY and CDR2 SMNVEV (reference sequence). V lost 4 bases to trimming and J lost 4 bases; unmatched junction nucleotides: 6. This CDR3 has 14 residues.